Detailed here is one T cell receptor (beta chain). What it recognizes is unknown. The sample is drawn from a study of OX40 agonist ivuxolimab in advanced cancers. Whole-study results and caveats: CD4+ T cells averaged fewer expanded clones than CD8+ T cells.

V lost 1 base and J lost 3; bases outside the gene matches: 10. There are 18 residues in the CDR3. Looked up from germline, CDR1 is KGHSH and CDR2 is LQKENI. Produced via immunoSEQ multiplex PCR; TCRdb's table is partial and in-frame only. Counted here are under 25,000 clones, under 90% occurring once; the ten biggest clones make up roughly 31%. The rearrangement uses TRBV18 and TRBJ2-7; 12 positions match TRBD2. Here the sequenced sample was CD4+ or CD8+ T cells sorted from blood, taken in a trial of the OX40 agonist ivuxolimab. This clonotype was sampled from an adult with an advanced solid tumor such as melanoma, head and neck, liver or kidney cancer. The CDR3 DNA is TGTGCCAGCTCACCACGCCTAGCGGGGGGGCCATTTGGCTACGAGCAGTACTTC. This sequence encodes CASSPRLAGGPFGYEQYF.